A selection of T cell receptor beta chains follows, all from one sample in a study of human T cells and chemical hapten exposure. TCRdb reprocessed the RACE reads via MiXCR and lists one record per CDR3 protein. Seen here are roughly 60,000 distinct CDR3 sequences, around 6.6% observed once, and the top ten hold approximately 1.7%. Sample: whole blood, taken in connection with sensitization to the hapten diphenylcyclopropenone (DPC). These TCRs come from a woman between 25 and 40 years old with alopecia areata. Some clones in this sample may be carry-over from other donors' samples. Both conserved end residues are part of each CDR3. Fields, in order: clone size, V gene, CDR3 protein. Size is omitted from some rows. Given values are once, few, many or a class for expanded clones.

many | TRBV27 | CASSLTPYNEQFF
few | TRBV9 | CASSVAEGRGSYEQYF
many | TRBV5-1 | CASSLGQVGEKLFF
many | TRBV5-8 | CASSFNTGTGGFFGTDTQYF
many | TRBV3-1 | CASSLGTENEKLFF
once | TRBV19 | CASSTGHSGANVLTF
many | TRBV7-7 | CASSSTGDRYYSYNEQFF
many | TRBV19 | CASSLNSGREEQYF
- | TRBV7-3 | CASSPHTGATDTQYF
- | TRBV19 | CASSTPSWGRDTEAFF
many | TRBV29-1 | CSGEVIGKTQYF
few | TRBV27 | CASSLTGEVDQPQHF
few | TRBV5-1 | CASSSRTDFLETQYF
- | TRBV27 | CASSLRTTGELFF
many | TRBV19 | CASSKAAGVYEQYF
many | TRBV3-1 | CASSQDPTSGGTTDTQYF
many | TRBV12-3/TRBV12-4 | CASSLSNSPLHF
many | TRBV5-1 | CASSLNSGANEQFF
many | TRBV23-1 | CASSQRVGAHKPNQPQHF
many | TRBV6-5 | CASSSQSNTEAFF
many | TRBV6-5 | CASSKTRWGSNEQFF
many | TRBV2 | CASSWTGQNYQPQHF